One and the same sample provided the 9 T cell receptor beta chains below, sequenced in a study of a mutant IDH1 vaccine in newly diagnosed glioma. The method was immunoSEQ multiplex PCR; TCRdb's version includes in-frame clones alone and lacks a portion of them. In the table there are tens of thousands of clones, less than 85% of which are singletons. As for time point: week 47, end of study. Each dose delivered 300 ug of mutant IDH1 20-mer peptide subcutaneously with imiquimod. For these TCRs, the target antigens are not known. This material consisted of PBMCs, taken from a glioma patient whose treatment included an IDH1 peptide vaccine. The receptors stem from a young man with glioma. Some clones in this sample may be carry-over from other donors' samples.

The chain links TRBV7-9 to TRBJ2-7, with a tentative D call TRBD1 (6 bases). The CDR3 runs 13 residues. Trimming took 5 bases from V and 3 from J, leaving 11 bases between them. Germline loops: CDR1 SEHNR, CDR2 FQNEAQ (reference sequence). CDR3 loop: CASSLTGLYEQYF. For the CDR3, the DNA is TGTGCCAGCAGCCTGACAGGTCTCTACGAGCAGTACTTC.

This clone was found once. This chain joins TRBV6-5 and TRBJ1-4; D is undetermined. In germline, CDR1 is MNHEY, CDR2 SVGAGI. The CDR3 runs 14 residues. V lost 8 bases and J lost 8, with 18 bases in between. CDR3 DNA: TGTGCCAGCCCGGGCGACCGGGTTAGGGAAAAACTGTTTTTT. Translation gives CASPGDRVREKLFF.

V is TRBV7-2 and J is TRBJ2-1; 14 bases line up with TRBD2. The germline gives CDR1 SGHTA, CDR2 FQGNSA. The CDR3 spans 15 residues. V trimming: 4 bases; J trimming: 6 bases; junction bases outside the gene matches: 2. The chain's CDR3 is CASSWTSGRLNEQFF. The CDR3 DNA follows: TGTGCCAGCAGCTGGACTAGCGGGAGGCTCAATGAGCAGTTCTTC.

The chain has TRBV27 and TRBJ2-3, with 8 nucleotides matching TRBD1. Per germline, CDR1 MNHEY and CDR2 SMNVEV (reference sequence). Trimming took 7 bases from V and 1 from J; bases not matched to a gene: 4. The CDR3 totals 14 residues. The CDR3 DNA follows: TGTGCCAGCAAGTTACAGGGGGGCACAGATACGCAGTATTTT. Protein product: CASKLQGGTDTQYF.

The V call is TRBV6-5, the J call TRBJ2-7; 7 bases match TRBD2. Germline CDR1 MNHEY, CDR2 SVGAGI. Trimming cost V 6 bases and J 7 bases; bases outside gene matches: 12. The CDR3 sequence is 14 residues long. CDR3 coding DNA: TGTGCCAGCAGCACCAGGCGGGAGTCTCAAGAGCAGTACTTC. This encodes CASSTRRESQEQYF.

The chain employs TRBV5-6 and TRBJ2-2, with TRBD1 identical over 7 bases. This CDR3 comprises 16 residues. With V trimmed by 2 bases and J by 2 bases, 6 bases remained unmatched. Germline V gives CDR1 SGHDT, CDR2 YYEEEE. The CDR3 DNA reads TGTGCCAGCAGCTTAAGGACAGGAGTCAACACCGGGGAGCTGTTTTTT. It specifies CASSLRTGVNTGELFF. Together with reference TRBV5-6 and TRBJ2-2, the CDR3 gives the full variable domain: DAGVTQSPTHLIKTRGQQVTLRCSPKSGHDTVSWYQQALGQGPQFIFQYYEEEERQRGNFPDRFSGHQFPNYSSELNVNALLLGDSALYLCASSLRTGVNTGELFFGEGSRLTVL.

The rearrangement links TRBV7-2 to TRBJ2-3; no clear D. The length of the CDR3 is 12 residues. The V gene's germline CDR1 is SGHTA and CDR2 FQGNSA. Deletions cut 1 base from V and 10 bases from J, with 9 bases between. The CDR3 DNA follows: TGTGCCAGCAGCTTAGACTCCCACCCGCAGTATTTT. Translated, it gives CASSLDSHPQYF.

The V call is TRBV2, the J call TRBJ2-1; D is unclear. The CDR3 spans 13 residues. Germline CDR1 reads SNHLY; CDR2 reads FYNNEI. The V end was cut by 7 bases, the J end by 1 base, with 8 bases between. Here the CDR3 reads CASTSQSYNEQFF. CDR3 DNA: TGTGCCAGCACCTCTCAATCCTACAATGAGCAGTTCTTC.

In this sample, this clone turned up a few times. CDR3 loop: CASSPWPKLGAFF. In DNA form, the CDR3 reads TGTGCCAGCAGCCCCTGGCCTAAACTGGGAGCTTTCTTT. The chain carries TRBV14 and TRBJ1-1; no firm D call. Germline assignment: CDR1 SGHDN and CDR2 FVKESK. V lost 4 bases, J lost 10 bases, and 16 bases lay in between. The CDR3 is made up of 13 amino acids.